This T cell receptor (beta chain) was sequenced in a study of PD-1 blockade in classical Hodgkin lymphoma. Study results and limitations: CD8+ TCR diversity did not rise significantly by C4D1, unlike CD4+.

The time point here: cycle 4 day 1 (C4D1), after 5 to 7 weeks of nivolumab. Relapse after autologous stem cell transplantation occurred in every patient, and brentuximab vedotin exposure varied. The assay was immunoSEQ multiplex PCR, and TCRdb's table has in-frame clones only and misses some. The data hold 30,000 or so clones, with approximately 80% observed a single time. With regard to this clone: Its target is unknown.

There are 14 residues in the CDR3. Germline V lookup: CDR1 MNHEY, CDR2 SVGAGI. The V segment lost 6 bases and the J segment 0 bases; nucleotides outside the gene matches: 3. The sequences come from peripheral blood mononuclear cells (PBMCs), collected before the fourth cycle of nivolumab. The rearrangement links TRBV6-5 to TRBJ1-2; 8 positions agree with TRBD1. This TCR was recovered from a human donor with classical Hodgkin lymphoma. Here the CDR3 reads CASSGQGSNYGYTF. In DNA, the CDR3 is TGTGCCAGCAGCGGACAGGGTTCTAACTATGGCTACACCTTC.